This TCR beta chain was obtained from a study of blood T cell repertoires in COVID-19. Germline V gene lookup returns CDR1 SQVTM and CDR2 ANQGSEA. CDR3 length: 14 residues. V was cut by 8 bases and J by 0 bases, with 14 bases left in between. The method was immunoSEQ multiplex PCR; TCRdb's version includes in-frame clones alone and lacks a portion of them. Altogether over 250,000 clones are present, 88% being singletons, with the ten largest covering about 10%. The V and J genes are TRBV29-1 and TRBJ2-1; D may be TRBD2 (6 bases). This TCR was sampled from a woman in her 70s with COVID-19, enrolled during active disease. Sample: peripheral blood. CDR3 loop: CSYGSLRSYNEQFF. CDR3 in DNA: TGCAGCTACGGGAGTCTACGCTCCTACAATGAGCAGTTCTTC.